These 30 T cell receptor beta chains were all obtained from the same sample, sequenced in a study of T cells after yellow fever vaccination. TCRdb analysed the 5' RACE reads with MiXCR anew, one entry per CDR3 protein. The sample includes approximately 9,300 distinct CDR3 sequences, around 5.2% seen only once; the top ten take roughly 1.6%. The sequencing here drew on PBMCs, either bulk or a sorted T-cell subset (CD4+, CD8+, memory, or dextramer-sorted; not recorded which), taken roughly 15 days after the first yellow fever vaccination. The receptors come from a young man who received the YFV17D yellow fever vaccine.

By share of the sample, this clonotype is medium-sized (0.01 to 0.1%). The chain carries TRBV12-3 or TRBV12-4 and TRBJ2-2; no definite D call. CDR3 size: 14 residues. Trimming cost V 6 bases and J 1 base, with 9 bases left between them. DNA of the CDR3: TGTGCCAGCAGCCCGGCCCTGAACACCGGGGAGCTGTTTTTT. It specifies CASSPALNTGELFF.

This clonotype was seen at least ten times. The genes are TRBV18 and TRBJ2-7; 9 nucleotides align to TRBD1. This CDR3 is 15 amino acids long. Unmatched junction bases numbered 10, after V lost 3 bases and J lost 7 bases. Germline-derived CDR1 and CDR2 are KGHSH and LQKENI. The CDR3 DNA reads TGTGCCAGCTCACCTACGACAGGGGGGGATACGGAGCAGTACTTC. Translation gives CASSPTTGGDTEQYF.

Ten or more counts support this clonotype. The chain is built from TRBV12-3 or TRBV12-4 and TRBJ2-2; TRBD2 agrees at 11 bases. Germline trimming cut 6 bases from V and 4 bases from J; bases unmatched to any gene: 7. The CDR3 loop spans 16 amino acids. This chain's CDR3 is CASRISGGAGTGELFF. CDR3 DNA: TGTGCCAGCAGGATTAGCGGGGGGGCCGGCACCGGGGAGCTGTTTTTT.

This clonotype was observed many times. This chain connects TRBV9 to TRBJ2-5; D unclear. The CDR3 sequence is 14 residues long. The ends were cut back, 4 bases at V and 0 bases at J, with 10 bases in the middle. The germline V gene encodes CDR1 SGDLS and CDR2 YYNGEE. Here the CDR3 DNA reads TGTGCCAGCAGCCCCCGCGAGTACCAAGAGACCCAGTACTTC. This translates into CASSPREYQETQYF.

This chain uses TRBV6-7 with TRBJ1-1, with D perhaps TRBD1 (5 bases). TRBV6-7 has ORF status, its function being uncertain. CDR3 length: 11 residues. Trimming cost V 11 bases and J 7 bases, with 14 bases left between them. CDR3 residues: CAFSLTDEAFF. CDR3 sequence (DNA): TGTGCCTTCAGCTTGACAGATGAAGCTTTCTTT.

The chain has TRBV7-8 and TRBJ2-3; no firm D call. CDR1 and CDR2 (germline): SGHVS, FQNEAQ. The V gene lost 3 bases and the J gene lost 0 bases, with 13 bases spanning the gap. This CDR3 comprises 16 residues. The DNA for the CDR3 is TGTGCCAGCAGCTTTGAACAGACCGCTAGCACAGATACGCAGTATTTT. It yields the protein CASSFEQTASTDTQYF.

This clonotype is labeled medium-sized. The chain couples TRBV15 to TRBJ2-5, with 8 bases identical to TRBD1. Germline V CDR1 and CDR2: LNHNV, YYDKDF (reference sequence). V lost 4 bases, J lost 7 bases, and 5 bases stayed unmatched. This CDR3 comprises 13 residues. The chain's CDR3 is CATSTDRETTQYF. CDR3 bases: TGTGCCACCAGCACGGACAGGGAAACGACCCAGTACTTC.

This clonotype was counted at least ten times. J is TRBJ2-2 and V is TRBV18; TRBD2 might be the D (5 bases). Between the trimmed V and J ends, which lost 3 bases and 2 bases, there was a span of 16 bases. Germline V gene lookup returns CDR1 KGHSH and CDR2 LQKENI. This CDR3 has 17 residues. The CDR3 loop is CASSPFLIRENTGELFF. The CDR3 nucleotides read TGTGCCAGCTCACCTTTCCTGATCCGGGAAAACACCGGGGAGCTGTTTTTT.

This clonotype was found many times. The rearrangement joins TRBV30 to TRBJ1-1, with D possibly being TRBD1 (6 bases). V lost 0 bases to trimming and J lost 10 bases, with 9 bases between them. The length of the CDR3 is 11 residues. Germline V gene sequence: CDR1 GTSNPN, CDR2 SVGIG (reference sequence). The CDR3 here is CAWSVQGIAFF. The CDR3, as DNA: TGTGCCTGGAGTGTACAGGGAATAGCTTTCTTT.

This clonotype ranks as medium-sized. The chain uses TRBV29-1 and TRBJ2-3; 8 bases align to TRBD2. Germline assignment: CDR1 SQVTM and CDR2 ANQGSEA. The CDR3 sequence is 14 residues long. With 3 bases clipped from V and 0 bases from J, the junction kept 2 bases outside the gene matches. The CDR3 region is CSVERGDSTDTQYF. CDR3 sequence (DNA): TGCAGCGTTGAGCGGGGGGATAGCACAGATACGCAGTATTTT.

This clonotype was recorded many times. The chain is built from TRBV14 and TRBJ1-1; D remains ambiguous. The CDR3 runs 14 residues. V was cut by 4 bases and J by 12 bases, with 21 bases left in between. CDR1 and CDR2 (germline): SGHDN, FVKESK. CDR3 residues: CASSLGRGFLITFF. CDR3 sequence (DNA): TGTGCCAGCAGCCTCGGACGGGGATTCCTCATTACTTTCTTT.

This clonotype is medium-sized (0.01 to 0.1%) within its sample. V usage is TRBV6-5 and J usage is TRBJ2-3; perhaps TRBD2 as D (5 bases). Germline V lookup: CDR1 MNHEY, CDR2 SVGAGI. This CDR3 is built from 12 residues. V shed 5 bases and J shed 6 bases, with 9 bases lying between them. CDR3 sequence (DNA): TGTGCCAGCAGTACACTAGATGATACGCAGTATTTT. Protein: CASSTLDDTQYF.

This clonotype appeared many times. The CDR3 region is CASRPQYQETQYF. Written as DNA, the CDR3 is TGTGCCAGCAGACCACAGTACCAAGAGACCCAGTACTTC. The chain has TRBV3-1 and TRBJ2-5; D ambiguous. The CDR3 extends over 13 amino acids. The V end lost 6 bases, the J end lost 0 bases, and 8 bases lay between the germline ends. The germline V gene encodes CDR1 LGHDT and CDR2 YNNKEL (reference sequence).

By sample share, this clonotype is medium-sized. Here the CDR3 DNA reads TGTGCCAGCATCCTGCGTGGCTCAGGGGGTGGCTACACCTTC. Translated: CASILRGSGGGYTF. The V gene is TRBV12-3 or TRBV12-4, the J gene TRBJ1-2; 7 nucleotides agree with TRBD1. The CDR3 has 14 amino acids. Germline trimming cut 7 bases from V and 7 bases from J; bases unmatched to any gene: 12.

This clonotype came up many times. The V and J genes are TRBV28 and TRBJ1-2; D ambiguous. V was clipped by 1 base and J by 0 bases, with 9 bases between them. The CDR3 is 15 amino acids. Germline assignment: CDR1 MDHEN and CDR2 SYDVKM. CDR3 sequence (DNA): TGTGCCAGCAGTTTATTCGCCGGCACTAACTATGGCTACACCTTC. It encodes CASSLFAGTNYGYTF.

The rearrangement joins TRBV5-6 to TRBJ2-1, with 7 bases fitting TRBD2. Germline CDR1 reads SGHDT; CDR2 reads YYEEEE. The J segment lost 7 bases and the V segment lost 4 bases, leaving 17 bases of the junction unmatched. The CDR3 contains 17 residues. CDR3 DNA sequence: TGTGCCAGCAGCCCGGGGGGACTGAGCGGGGCACTTAATGAGCAGTTCTTC. Translating gives CASSPGGLSGALNEQFF.

As concerns this clonotype: Relative to the germline gene, one junction end is altered; a read error may explain this. The V gene is TRBV3-1, the J gene TRBJ2-3; D is unclear. Per the germline V gene, CDR1 is LGHDT and CDR2 is YNNKEL (reference sequence). This CDR3 region has 15 residues. The CDR3 reads CACSKPFPSTDTQYF. The CDR3, as DNA: TGTGCCTGCAGCAAGCCGTTCCCTAGCACAGATACGCAGTATTTT.

In this sample, this clonotype turned up many times. V is TRBV14 and J is TRBJ2-7; D possibly corresponds to TRBD2 (5 bases). The CDR3 totals 13 residues. V was pared by 3 bases and J by 6 bases, with 12 bases between. Germline-derived CDR1 and CDR2 are SGHDN and FVKESK. For the CDR3, the DNA is TGTGCCAGCAGCCATGGGGTAGGAGGCGAGCAGTACGTC. It translates to CASSHGVGGEQYV.

By sample fraction, this clonotype is medium-sized. The J gene is TRBJ2-3, the V gene TRBV4-1; 9 nucleotides line up with TRBD2. This CDR3 has 16 amino acids. The V segment lost 2 bases and the J segment 1 base; nucleotides outside the gene matches: 4. Germline V lookup: CDR1 MGHRA, CDR2 YSYEKL. In DNA, the CDR3 is TGCGCCAGCAGCCAACGTTTAGCGGGGGGCACAGATACGCAGTATTTT. Residues: CASSQRLAGGTDTQYF.

There are many counts of this clonotype. One end of the junction is discordant with germline, which a read error may explain. The chain joins TRBV5-1 to TRBJ1-1, with 7 bases that match TRBD1. The CDR3 covers 13 residues. The germline CDR1 and CDR2 sequences are SGHRS and YFSETQ. The CDR3 sequence: CASTLDRPTEAFF. CDR3 nucleotide sequence: TGCGCCAGCACCTTGGACAGGCCCACTGAAGCTTTCTTT.

This clonotype was seen at least ten times. This sequence joins TRBV5-1 and TRBJ2-5; D is unclear. The CDR3 is 13 amino acids. Looked up from germline, CDR1 is SGHRS and CDR2 is YFSETQ. The V and J ends lost 1 base and 5 bases respectively, with 9 bases between them. This CDR3 reads CASSLMMRETQYF. CDR3 nucleotides: TGCGCCAGCAGCTTGATGATGCGCGAGACCCAGTACTTC.

This clonotype is labeled as medium-sized (0.01 to 0.1%). V is TRBV4-1 and J is TRBJ2-5; D might be TRBD2 (6 bases). V was shortened by 0 bases and J by 7 bases, with 18 bases between the two germline ends. This CDR3 contains 16 residues. Germline V CDR1 and CDR2: MGHRA, YSYEKL. CDR3: CASSQEGGIGLGTQYF. The CDR3, as DNA: TGCGCCAGCAGCCAAGAAGGAGGGATCGGACTCGGGACCCAGTACTTC.

This clonotype was observed many times. The chain carries TRBV6-5 and TRBJ1-5; 8 bases match TRBD1. The CDR3 is 13 residues long. The germline gives CDR1 MNHEY, CDR2 SVGAGI. V gave up 6 bases and J gave up 7 bases; unmatched junction bases: 5. The CDR3 loop reads CASRGQGWQPQHF. The CDR3 DNA follows: TGTGCCAGCAGAGGACAGGGTTGGCAGCCCCAGCATTTT.

This clonotype was found many times. V gene TRBV5-1 combines with J gene TRBJ1-6; the D gene is possibly TRBD1 (5 bases). V lost 0 bases and J lost 7, with 8 bases in between. This CDR3 is 14 amino acids long. Germline V gene data show CDR1 as SGHRS and CDR2 as YFSETQ. Written as DNA, the CDR3 is TGCGCCAGCAGCTTGGAGGGGCTGAATTCACCCCTCCACTTT. Residues: CASSLEGLNSPLHF.

This clonotype was observed many times. In DNA, the CDR3 is TGTGCCAGCAGCTTAGGACTAGAAAGTGAGACCCAGTACTTC. It yields the protein CASSLGLESETQYF. The J gene is TRBJ2-5, the V gene TRBV7-3, with 7 bases fitting TRBD2. Germline loops: CDR1 SGHTA, CDR2 FQGTGA. After removal of 2 bases from V and 5 bases from J, the junction contained 5 bases not matched to a gene. The CDR3 consists of 14 residues.

This clonotype was counted ten times or more. The chain is built from TRBV6-1 and TRBJ2-3; weak D call: TRBD1 (5 bases). V gave up 6 bases and J gave up 6 bases, with 13 bases separating them. Germline assignment: CDR1 MNHNS and CDR2 SASEGT. The CDR3 is 13 residues long. For the CDR3, the DNA is TGTGCCAGCAGGTGGGGCGCTGGGGATACGCAGTATTTT. Protein product: CASRWGAGDTQYF.

This clonotype is categorized as medium-sized. The chain combines TRBV14 with TRBJ2-1; 12 bases map to TRBD2. CDR1 and CDR2 (germline): SGHDN, FVKESK. Trimming cost V 1 base and J 9 bases; bases outside gene matches: 4. This CDR3 comprises 15 residues. The CDR3 reads CASSQVLAGGLEQFF. CDR3 DNA sequence: TGTGCCAGCAGCCAAGTGCTAGCGGGGGGGCTTGAGCAGTTCTTC.

This clonotype was seen repeatedly, ten times or more. The rearrangement joins TRBV7-3 to TRBJ2-3; tentatively, D is TRBD1 (6 bases). Between the trimmed V and J ends, which lost 3 bases and 5 bases, there was a span of 15 bases. Germline CDR1 is SGHTA and CDR2 is FQGTGA. The CDR3 spans 15 residues. CDR3 coding DNA: TGTGCCAGCAGCTTCTTACCAGGGGCCGGAGATACGCAGTATTTT. This gives the protein CASSFLPGAGDTQYF. The complete variable domain, with remaining parts taken from reference TRBV7-3 and TRBJ2-3, reads GAGVSQTPSNKVTEKGKYVELRCDPISGHTALYWYRQSLGQGPEFLIYFQGTGAADDSGLPNDRFFAVRPEGSVSTLKIQRTERGDSAVYLCASSFLPGAGDTQYFGPGTRLTVL.

This clonotype is medium-sized. The chain carries TRBV4-3 and TRBJ2-1, with D possibly called TRBD1 or TRBD2 (5 bases each). The V and J ends lost 0 bases and 7 bases respectively, with 10 bases between them. From germline, CDR1 is LGHNA and CDR2 YSLEER. The CDR3 is 14 residues long. This chain's CDR3 is CASSQEGWGNEQFF. The CDR3 coding sequence is TGCGCCAGCAGCCAAGAGGGTTGGGGGAATGAGCAGTTCTTC.

This clonotype has a count of ten or more. V is TRBV20-1 and J is TRBJ1-5, with TRBD1 as a possible D gene (6 bases). Germline V gene data show CDR1 as DFQATT and CDR2 as SNEGSKA (reference sequence). V was pared by 4 bases and J by 5 bases, with 12 bases between. The CDR3 runs 13 residues. The DNA for the CDR3 is TGCAGTGCTATACAGGGAACTTATCAGCCCCAGCATTTT. It codes for CSAIQGTYQPQHF.